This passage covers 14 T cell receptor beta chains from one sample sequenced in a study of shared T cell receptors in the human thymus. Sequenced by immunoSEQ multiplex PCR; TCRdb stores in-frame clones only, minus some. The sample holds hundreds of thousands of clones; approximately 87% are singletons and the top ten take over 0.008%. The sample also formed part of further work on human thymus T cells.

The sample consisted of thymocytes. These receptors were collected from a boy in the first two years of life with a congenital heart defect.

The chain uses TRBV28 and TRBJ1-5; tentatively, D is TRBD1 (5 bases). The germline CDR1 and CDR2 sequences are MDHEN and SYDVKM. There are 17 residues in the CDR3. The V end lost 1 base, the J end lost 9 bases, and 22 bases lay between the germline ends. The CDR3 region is CASSLYPQGGWILPQHF. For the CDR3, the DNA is TGTGCCAGCAGTTTATATCCGCAGGGTGGGTGGATCCTGCCCCAGCATTTT. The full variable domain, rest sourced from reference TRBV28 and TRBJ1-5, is DVKVTQSSRYLVKRTGEKVFLECVQDMDHENMFWYRQDPGLGLRLIYFSYDVKMKEKGDIPEGYSVSREKKERFSLILESASTNQTSMYLCASSLYPQGGWILPQHFGDGTRLSIL.

Written as DNA, the CDR3 is TGCGCCAGCAGCTTGTGGGGTGCCGGGAAACCACCCTACTACGAGCAGTACTTC. Residues: CASSLWGAGKPPYYEQYF. The rearrangement uses TRBV5-1 and TRBJ2-7; the D gene is possibly TRBD2 (5 bases). This CDR3 has 18 residues. Trimming pared 1 base from V and 3 bases from J, leaving 23 bases between. Germline assignment: CDR1 SGHRS and CDR2 YFSETQ.

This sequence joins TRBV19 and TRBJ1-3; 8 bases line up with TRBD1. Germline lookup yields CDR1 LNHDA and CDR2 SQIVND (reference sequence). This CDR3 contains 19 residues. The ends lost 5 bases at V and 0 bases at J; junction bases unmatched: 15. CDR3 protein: CASSPGQGDFTNSGNTIYF. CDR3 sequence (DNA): TGTGCCAGTAGTCCCGGACAGGGAGACTTTACCAACTCTGGAAACACCATATATTTT.

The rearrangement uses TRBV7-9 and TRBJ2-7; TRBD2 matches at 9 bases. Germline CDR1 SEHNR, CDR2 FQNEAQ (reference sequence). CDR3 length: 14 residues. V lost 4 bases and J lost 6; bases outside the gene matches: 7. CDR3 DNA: TGTGCCAGCAGCTCAGTACTAGCGGGTGGCGAGCAGTACTTC. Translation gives CASSSVLAGGEQYF.

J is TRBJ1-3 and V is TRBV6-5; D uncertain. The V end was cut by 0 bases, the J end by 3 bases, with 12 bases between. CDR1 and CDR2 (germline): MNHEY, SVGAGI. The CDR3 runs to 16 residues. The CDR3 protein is CASSYSRGMGGNTIYF. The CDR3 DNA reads TGTGCCAGCAGTTACTCGCGGGGTATGGGTGGAAACACCATATATTTT.

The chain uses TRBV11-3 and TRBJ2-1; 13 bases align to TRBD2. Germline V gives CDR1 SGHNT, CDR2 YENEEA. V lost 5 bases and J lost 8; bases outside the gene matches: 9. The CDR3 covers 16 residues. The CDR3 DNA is TGTGCCAGCAGCCCGCGGACTAGCGGGAGTATCGATGAGCAGTTCTTC. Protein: CASSPRTSGSIDEQFF.

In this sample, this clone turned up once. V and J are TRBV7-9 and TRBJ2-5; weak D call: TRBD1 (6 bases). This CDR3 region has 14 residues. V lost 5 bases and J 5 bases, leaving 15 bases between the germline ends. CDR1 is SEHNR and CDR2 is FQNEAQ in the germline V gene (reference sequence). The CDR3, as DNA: TGTGCCAGCAGCCTACCCGGGACAATGGAGACCCAGTACTTC. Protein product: CASSLPGTMETQYF. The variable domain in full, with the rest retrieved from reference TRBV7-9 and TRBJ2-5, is DTGVSQNPRHKITKRGQNVTFRCDPISEHNRLYWYRQTLGQGPEFLTYFQNEAQLEKSRLLSDRFSAERPKGSFSTLEIQRTEQGDSAMYLCASSLPGTMETQYFGPGTRLLVL.

The CDR3 spells CASSLVGDSNQPQHF. Written as DNA, the CDR3 is TGTGCCAGCAGCTTAGTAGGGGATAGCAATCAGCCCCAGCATTTT. The rearrangement links TRBV7-9 to TRBJ1-5; possibly TRBD1 for D (5 bases). Per the germline V gene, CDR1 is SEHNR and CDR2 is FQNEAQ (reference sequence). Deletions cut 1 base from V and 0 bases from J, with 7 bases between. The CDR3 is 15 amino acids.

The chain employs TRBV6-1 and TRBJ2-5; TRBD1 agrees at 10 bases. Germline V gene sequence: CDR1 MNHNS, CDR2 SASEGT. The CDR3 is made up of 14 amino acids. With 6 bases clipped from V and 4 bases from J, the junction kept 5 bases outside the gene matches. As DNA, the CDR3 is TGTGCCAGCAGGGGGGACAGGGGAGGAGAGACCCAGTACTTC. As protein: CASRGDRGGETQYF.

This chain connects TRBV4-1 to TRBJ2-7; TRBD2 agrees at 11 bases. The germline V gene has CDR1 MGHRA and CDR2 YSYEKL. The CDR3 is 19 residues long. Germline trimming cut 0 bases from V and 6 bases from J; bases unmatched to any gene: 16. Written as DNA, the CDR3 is TGCGCCAGCAGCCAAGATCCGTCCCGCACTAGCGGGAGTATCAGCGAGCAGTACTTC. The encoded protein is CASSQDPSRTSGSISEQYF.

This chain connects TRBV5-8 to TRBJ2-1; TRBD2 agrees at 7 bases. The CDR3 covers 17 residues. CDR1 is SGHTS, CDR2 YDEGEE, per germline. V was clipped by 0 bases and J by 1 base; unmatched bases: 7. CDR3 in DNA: TGTGCCAGCAGCTTGGGGGGGGGAACCGAGTCCTACAATGAGCAGTTCTTC. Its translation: CASSLGGGTESYNEQFF.

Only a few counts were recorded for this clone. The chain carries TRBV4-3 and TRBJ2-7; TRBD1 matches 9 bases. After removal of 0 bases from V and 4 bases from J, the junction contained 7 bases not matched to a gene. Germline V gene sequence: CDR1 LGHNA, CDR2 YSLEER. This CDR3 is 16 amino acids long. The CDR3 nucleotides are TGCGCCAGCAGCCAAGACATCCGGGACAGGGTGTACGAGCAGTACTTC. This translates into CASSQDIRDRVYEQYF.

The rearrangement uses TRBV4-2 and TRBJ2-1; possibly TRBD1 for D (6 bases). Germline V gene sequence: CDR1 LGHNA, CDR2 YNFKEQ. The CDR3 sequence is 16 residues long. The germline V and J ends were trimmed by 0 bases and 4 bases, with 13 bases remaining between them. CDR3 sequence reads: CASSQDSGTPYNEQFF. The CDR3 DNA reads TGTGCCAGCAGCCAAGATTCCGGGACACCTTACAATGAGCAGTTCTTC.

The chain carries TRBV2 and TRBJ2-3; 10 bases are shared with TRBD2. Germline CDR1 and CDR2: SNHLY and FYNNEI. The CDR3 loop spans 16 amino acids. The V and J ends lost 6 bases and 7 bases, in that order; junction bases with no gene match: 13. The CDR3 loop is CASRRPLAGDSYTQYF. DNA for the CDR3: TGTGCCAGCAGGCGCCCGCTAGCGGGAGATTCCTATACGCAGTATTTT.